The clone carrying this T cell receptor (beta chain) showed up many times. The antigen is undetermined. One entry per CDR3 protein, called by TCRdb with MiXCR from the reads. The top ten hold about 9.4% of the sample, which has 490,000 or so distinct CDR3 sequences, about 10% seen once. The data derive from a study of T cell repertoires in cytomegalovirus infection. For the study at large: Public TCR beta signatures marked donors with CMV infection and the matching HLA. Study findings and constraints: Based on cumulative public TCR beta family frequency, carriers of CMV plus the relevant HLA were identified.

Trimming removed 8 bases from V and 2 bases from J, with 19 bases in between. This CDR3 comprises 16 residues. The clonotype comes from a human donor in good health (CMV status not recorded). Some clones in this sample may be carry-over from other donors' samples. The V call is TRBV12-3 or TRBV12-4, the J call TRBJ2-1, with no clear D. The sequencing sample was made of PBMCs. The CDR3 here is CASRASYGRTYNEQFF. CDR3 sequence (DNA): TGTGCCAGCCGAGCCTCGTACGGGCGGACCTACAATGAGCAGTTCTTC.